This TCR beta chain appears in the sequencing data of a study of shared clonotypes between healthy human individuals (dated by TCRdb to the early 2020s). Notes on the research overall: The cohort included a few men and a couple of women between 18 and 49 years of age. For each donor, CD4 naive and CD4 memory were each given three plates, CD8 naive was given two plates, and CD8 memory was given one plate. Blood TCR repertoires of a handful of healthy adults were deeply sequenced to estimate repertoire size and the extent of clonotype sharing between individuals. Different laboratories and diverse techniques were used to prepare libraries and sequence TCR repertoires, to increase sequencing depth and limit assay-specific biases. Each donor's leukapheresis produced roughly between about 0.9 and 9.5 billion PBMCs.

Healthy HIV-negative adults with no recently reported acute infections or vaccinations were included as donors. Every donor was a Caucasian adult living in Nashville, Tennessee, USA. CD4+ T cells were enriched through magnetic negative selection, after which naive cells were positively selected on CD45RA and the remaining negative fraction served as the memory subset. After blood collection by leukapheresis, PBMCs were isolated using Ficoll-Histopaque density gradient centrifugation and then cryopreserved in the vapor phase of liquid nitrogen. Purity and quantity of every magnetically sorted T cell population were checked by analytical flow cytometry. Each sorted fraction had its genomic DNA isolated and then quantified by UV absorbance on a Nanodrop 2000c. About this clone itself: No cognate antigen has been identified for it. The input lacks base qualities; no much larger clone sits a single base away.

The CDR3, cysteine through phenylalanine, is 14 amino acids long. The DNA shown is the 42-base CDR3, in frame from base 1. According to the germline V gene, CDR1 reads MDHEN and CDR2 reads SYDVKM. V is cut back by 8 bases and J by 4 bases, with 9 bases in the junction unmatched. TCR CDR3 regions were amplified from genomic DNA by multiplex PCR using the deep immunoSEQ assay. Genomic DNA extracted from each cell subset was distributed evenly over all wells of several immunoSEQ 96-well plates, and each plate served as one replicate. For sorted subsets, about 200 ng genomic DNA, equal to about 30,000 T cell genomes, was loaded into each replicate PCR. Purified libraries were measured with a Qubit 3.0 fluorometer, size-checked on a Bioanalyzer 2100, and measured again with the KAPA Library Quantification kit. Every immunoSEQ 96-well plate was sequenced on a dedicated single-read 150-cycle Illumina NextSeq 550 flow cell. As for the original processing: Because the immunoSEQ output included only junctional sequences and no quality scores, the filtering could not be the same as the filtering used for full-length reads. To assign V/J genes and CDR3, sequences were annotated against IMGT germline references using PyIR, a Python wrapper for IgBLAST v1.9. Reads with weak V/J assignments (E-value above 1e-6), missing CDR3, stop codons, out-of-frame junctions, or ambiguous translated residues were removed. V3J clonotypes were defined by identical inferred V gene, J gene, and CDR3 amino acid sequence. Percentage overlap between repertoires was computed as shared unique clonotypes divided by the size of the smaller repertoire. Repertoire richness was assessed with RTK rarefaction, the Chao1 estimator, and Recon v2.1 estimates of unobserved clonotypes. For all TCRbeta clonotypes obtained by the gDNA method from a handful of donors, generation probabilities were computed with OLGA. TCRdb mirrors the immuneACCESS table, restricted to in-frame sequences. Some clones are absent from its copies; in checked studies, under half trace to an unresolved V gene, and the reason for the others is unknown. The DNA gave D and trimming, while V, J and clone size come from that table. A total of a few million clones appear in this sample, over 85% of them only once. Roughly 0.13% of the sample goes to the ten largest clones.

Points the paper makes about the study in general: Based on pairwise subsampling, the degree of clonotype sharing among donors was expected to be affected by sequencing depth. Sharing across several donors was observed for roughly 5.4% of naive CD4, 3% to 4% of naive CD8, 2% to 2.5% of memory CD4, and roughly 0.4% of memory CD8 clonotypes. Naive subsets generally had larger estimated clonotype richness than memory subsets did. Sampling was limited to blood, and TCR repertoires in tissue likely differ from TCR repertoires in blood. Clonotypes shared by all four sorted-subset donors showed higher generation probabilities than non-shared clonotypes. Even with the large sequencing depth, rarefaction of the sorted-subset datasets indicated that sequencing was incomplete. The genetic and exposure-history diversity represented was limited by the small number of donors.

What was sequenced was naive CD4+ T cells sorted from blood. The cell subset or site label, as the study defines it: CD45RA+ positively selected. The TCR originated in a young man in good health. Recombination joined TRBV28 with TRBJ1-2, and TRBD1 matches 8 of the central bases. The CDR3 loop reads CASLRTDRVYGYTF. The DNA is as follows: TGTGCCAGCCTAAGGACGGACAGGGTCTATGGCTACACCTTC.